One sample yielded the 23 T cell receptor beta chains listed below, sequenced in a study of CD8 T cells in Susac syndrome. RNA totalling roughly 0.5 to 1 ug underwent reverse transcription with random hexamers. TCRdb processed the immunoSEQ multiplex PCR reads anew with MiXCR; each CDR3 protein has one entry. In the table there are about 180,000 distinct CDR3 sequences, under 97% of which are singletons. The sample was CD4+ T cells from PBMCs. The receptors here all came from a human donor with multiple sclerosis.

The chain combines TRBV5-4 with TRBJ2-1, with 9 bases aligning to TRBD2. In germline, CDR1 is SGHNT, CDR2 YYREEE (reference sequence). CDR3 length equals 16 residues. V lost 4 bases, J lost 0 bases, and 5 bases stayed unmatched. In DNA form, the CDR3 reads TGTGCCAGCAGCCTCGTAGCGGGGGCCTCCTACAATGAGCAGTTCTTC. It translates to CASSLVAGASYNEQFF.

In its sample, this clonotype was seen once. The chain links TRBV12-3 or TRBV12-4 to TRBJ2-7; 8 nucleotides match TRBD2. After removal of 7 bases from V and 0 bases from J, the junction contained 8 bases not matched to a gene. The CDR3 totals 15 residues. The DNA of the CDR3 is TGTGCCAGCACCCCGGGACTAGTGGCCTCCTACGAGCAGTACTTC. Encoded protein: CASTPGLVASYEQYF.

The chain couples TRBV4-2 to TRBJ2-4; D not certain. The CDR3 has 15 residues. The V end was cut by 4 bases, the J end by 5 bases, with 15 bases between. Germline V gives CDR1 LGHNA, CDR2 YNFKEQ. The CDR3 loop reads CASSLRHQEENIQYF. Here the CDR3 DNA reads TGTGCCAGCAGCCTGAGACACCAAGAGGAAAACATTCAGTACTTC.

V gene TRBV5-1 combines with J gene TRBJ1-1, with no clear D. This CDR3 has 14 amino acids. The germline V gene has CDR1 SGHRS and CDR2 YFSETQ. V dropped 1 base and J dropped 0 bases, with 7 bases sitting between them. The CDR3 nucleotides are TGCGCCAGCAGCTTGCGAGCCCTGAACACTGAAGCTTTCTTT. This codes for CASSLRALNTEAFF.

The rearrangement joins TRBV29-1 to TRBJ1-2, with D possibly matching TRBD1 (5 bases). The germline CDR1 and CDR2 sequences are SQVTM and ANQGSEA. The CDR3 covers 17 residues. The germline V and J ends were trimmed by 0 bases and 2 bases, with 19 bases remaining between them. The CDR3 DNA sequence: TGCAGCGTTGAAGAGGGGCGAGGCAGAGCACTCAACTATGGCTACACCTTC. It codes for CSVEEGRGRALNYGYTF.

This chain connects TRBV21-1 to TRBJ2-7; the table's D call, TRBD1, has no DNA check behind it. TRBV21-1 is a pseudogene. The CDR3 sequence is 10 residues long. The CDR3 region is CASSTREKNF. CDR3 nucleotides: TGTGCCAGCAGCACCAGGGAAAAGAACTTC.

The J gene is TRBJ1-1, the V gene TRBV19; D is perhaps TRBD1 (5 bases). The CDR3 has 15 residues. V was trimmed by 5 bases and J by 6 bases, leaving 19 bases between them. Germline V gene lookup returns CDR1 LNHDA and CDR2 SQIVND (reference sequence). CDR3 amino acids: CASSHTPPTAAEAFF. The CDR3, as DNA: TGTGCCAGTAGTCATACCCCACCGACAGCCGCTGAAGCTTTCTTT. Supplemented by reference TRBV19 and TRBJ1-1, the full variable domain reads DGGITQSPKYLFRKEGQNVTLSCEQNLNHDAMYWYRQDPGQGLRLIYYSQIVNDFQKGDIAEGYSVSREKKESFPLTVTSAQKNPTAFYLCASSHTPPTAAEAFFGQGTRLTVV.

This chain connects TRBV3-1 to TRBJ1-1; the match to TRBD1 covers 9 bases. Germline V CDR1 and CDR2: LGHDT, YNNKEL (reference sequence). The CDR3 is made up of 13 amino acids. With V trimmed by 4 bases and J by 5 bases, 2 bases remained unmatched. In nucleotides, the CDR3 is TGTGCCAGCAGCCTTGGGACAGGGACTGAAGCTTTCTTT. As protein: CASSLGTGTEAFF. Looking up the rest from reference TRBV3-1 and TRBJ1-1 gives the full variable domain: DTAVSQTPKYLVTQMGNDKSIKCEQNLGHDTMYWYKQDSKKFLKIMFSYNNKELIINETVPNRFSPKSPDKAHLNLHINSLELGDSAVYFCASSLGTGTEAFFGQGTRLTVV.

The chain links TRBV9 to TRBJ1-3; D is uncertain. With 3 bases removed from V and 4 bases from J, the gap between germline ends came to 17 bases. In germline, CDR1 is SGDLS, CDR2 YYNGEE. This CDR3 contains 16 residues. The CDR3 spells CASSALSGVYGNTIYF. The CDR3 DNA reads as TGTGCCAGCAGCGCCCTGAGTGGAGTCTACGGAAACACCATATATTTT.

The chain links TRBV6-6 to TRBJ1-2; 8 nucleotides align to TRBD1. V was clipped by 2 bases and J by 6 bases; unmatched bases: 8. CDR1 and CDR2 from the germline V gene are MNHNY and SVGAGI (reference sequence). The CDR3 spans 15 residues. The CDR3 DNA is TGTGCCAGCAGTTACGTCCAGGGACAGGCGAATGGCTACACCTTC. Its protein is CASSYVQGQANGYTF.

This clonotype has a handful of counts. The chain employs TRBV28 and TRBJ2-3; unclear D gene. This CDR3 has 13 residues. CDR1 is MDHEN and CDR2 is SYDVKM in the germline V gene. V lost 4 bases to trimming and J lost 0 bases, with 5 bases between them. CDR3: CASSSGSTDTQYF. The CDR3 DNA reads as TGTGCCAGCAGTTCTGGTAGCACAGATACGCAGTATTTT.

The J gene is TRBJ2-7, the V gene TRBV20-1; D is ambiguous. V lost 7 bases to trimming and J lost 0 bases, with 7 bases between them. The CDR3 contains 11 residues. The germline V gene encodes CDR1 DFQATT and CDR2 SNEGSKA (reference sequence). CDR3 bases: TGCAGTGGCGTGAGCTCCTACGAGCAGTACTTC. Translation gives CSGVSSYEQYF.

V is TRBV2 and J is TRBJ1-1; D is possibly TRBD1 (6 bases). This CDR3 contains 15 residues. CDR1 is SNHLY, CDR2 FYNNEI, per germline. V dropped 4 bases and J dropped 1 base, with 13 bases sitting between them. CDR3 DNA: TGTGCCAGCAGTGTCGTTCGCAGGGGGAACACTGAAGCTTTCTTT. It is translated as CASSVVRRGNTEAFF. Full variable domain (remainder filled in from reference TRBV2 and TRBJ1-1): EPEVTQTPSHQVTQMGQEVILRCVPISNHLYFYWYRQILGQKVEFLVSFYNNEISEKSEIFDDQFSVERPDGSNFTLKIRSTKLEDSAMYFCASSVVRRGNTEAFFGQGTRLTVV.

The chain joins TRBV30 to TRBJ1-2, with D perhaps matching TRBD1 (5 bases). The CDR3 has 17 amino acids. The germline V gene has CDR1 GTSNPN and CDR2 SVGIG (reference sequence). V was clipped by 0 bases and J by 8 bases, with 25 bases between them. The CDR3 region has the DNA TGTGCCTGGAGTGTAAGAGTATGGACACTCCAGGAGACGGGCTACACCTTC. It yields the protein CAWSVRVWTLQETGYTF.

V gene TRBV30 combines with J gene TRBJ2-7; D unclear. Trimming removed 2 bases from V and 2 bases from J, with 7 bases in between. CDR1 and CDR2 from the germline V gene are GTSNPN and SVGIG (reference sequence). CDR3 length: 12 amino acids. CDR3 in DNA: TGTGCCTGGAGTATGATACCCTACGAGCAGTACTTC. This gives the protein CAWSMIPYEQYF.

This chain links TRBV7-9 with TRBJ1-1, with unresolved D. The CDR3 length is 14 residues. The V gene lost 1 base and the J gene lost 4 bases, with 10 bases spanning the gap. Looked up from germline, CDR1 is SEHNR and CDR2 is FQNEAQ (reference sequence). CDR3: CASSLDSGSTEAFF. As DNA, the CDR3 is TGTGCCAGCAGCTTAGACAGCGGGAGCACTGAAGCTTTCTTT. The variable domain in full, completed from reference TRBV7-9 and TRBJ1-1, reads DTGVSQNPRHKITKRGQNVTFRCDPISEHNRLYWYRQTLGQGPEFLTYFQNEAQLEKSRLLSDRFSAERPKGSFSTLEIQRTEQGDSAMYLCASSLDSGSTEAFFGQGTRLTVV.

The genes are TRBV4-2 and TRBJ2-3; 14 bases fit TRBD2. The CDR3 runs 17 residues. Germline CDR1 is LGHNA and CDR2 is YNFKEQ. Trimming at V came to 2 bases and at J to 2 bases, leaving 3 bases not matched to a gene. The CDR3 here is CASSQPTSGGATDTQYF. The CDR3 DNA reads TGTGCCAGCAGCCAACCGACTAGCGGGGGGGCCACAGATACGCAGTATTTT.

The chain recombines TRBV3-1 with TRBJ1-6; D is uncertain. CDR1 is LGHDT and CDR2 is YNNKEL in the germline V gene (reference sequence). The CDR3 is made up of 14 amino acids. V lost 2 bases to trimming and J lost 9 bases, with 11 bases between them. The CDR3 here is CASSQSSRSSPLHF. The DNA for the CDR3 is TGTGCCAGCAGCCAATCCTCCAGGAGTTCACCCCTCCACTTT.

This clonotype was detected only once. The rearrangement uses TRBV12-3 or TRBV12-4 and TRBJ2-7; 8 positions agree with TRBD2. The V and J ends lost 6 bases and 1 base, in that order; junction bases with no gene match: 5. This CDR3 is 14 amino acids long. This CDR3 is CASSLGLGSYEQYF. The CDR3 coding sequence is TGTGCCAGCAGCTTGGGACTAGGGTCCTACGAGCAGTACTTC.

The J gene is TRBJ1-1, the V gene TRBV29-1; TRBD1 matches at 8 bases. J gave up 7 bases and V 8 bases, and 12 bases lay outside the gene matches. The CDR3 spans 13 residues. The germline V gene encodes CDR1 SQVTM and CDR2 ANQGSEA. The CDR3: CSLGLDRGGEAFF. DNA for the CDR3: TGCAGCCTCGGGCTTGACAGGGGAGGTGAAGCTTTCTTT. The variable domain in full, completed from reference TRBV29-1 and TRBJ1-1, reads SAVISQKPSRDICQRGTSLTIQCQVDSQVTMMFWYRQQPGQSLTLIATANQGSEATYESGFVIDKFPISRPNLTFSTLTVSNMSPEDSSIYLCSLGLDRGGEAFFGQGTRLTVV.

This chain connects TRBV25-1 to TRBJ2-7, with D perhaps being TRBD1 or TRBD2 (5 bases each). CDR3 length: 14 amino acids. Trimming removed 5 bases at V and 4 bases at J, with 15 bases between. The germline V gene encodes CDR1 MGHDK and CDR2 SYGVNS. The CDR3 nucleotides are TGTGCCAGCAGTACCGGGACGGGATATTACGAGCAGTACTTC. It codes for CASSTGTGYYEQYF.

The CDR3 DNA follows: TGTGCCAGCAGCGCCCTCTGGGGACAGGTGAACACCGGGGAGCTGTTTTTT. It encodes CASSALWGQVNTGELFF. The chain has TRBV9 and TRBJ2-2; 8 bases are shared with TRBD1. The CDR3 is 17 amino acids. Trimming at V came to 3 bases and at J to 1 base, leaving 8 bases not matched to a gene. CDR1 is SGDLS and CDR2 is YYNGEE in the germline V gene.

The genes are TRBV30 and TRBJ2-5; D unresolved. CDR3 length: 12 amino acids. With 2 bases removed from V and 5 bases from J, the gap between germline ends came to 9 bases. Per the germline V gene, CDR1 is GTSNPN and CDR2 is SVGIG (reference sequence). CDR3 residues: CAWSPAGETQYF. As DNA, the CDR3 is TGTGCCTGGAGTCCCGCTGGGGAGACCCAGTACTTC.